What follows are 3 T cell receptor beta chains derived from one specimen sequenced in a study of identical twins. TCRdb fed the 5' RACE reads into MiXCR, producing one record per CDR3 protein. Among roughly 770,000 distinct CDR3 sequences listed, roughly 18% were seen once. The sample also formed part of further work on T cells expressing NK-cell markers.

The sequencing input was PBMCs. These receptors were obtained from a young woman in good health.

The rearrangement uses TRBV29-1 and TRBJ2-1; D is undetermined. The germline V gene has CDR1 SQVTM and CDR2 ANQGSEA. The CDR3 length is 13 residues. V gave up 4 bases and J gave up 3 bases, with 10 bases separating them. The CDR3 DNA sequence: TGCAGCGTTGTGGATGCTCACTACAATGAGCAGTTCTTC. As protein: CSVVDAHYNEQFF.

This clonotype has more than one count but fewer than ten. The V call is TRBV4-3, the J call TRBJ2-1; tentatively, D is TRBD1 (6 bases). Trimming left V 0 bases short and J 2 bases short, with 8 bases between. CDR1 LGHNA and CDR2 YSLEER come from the germline V gene. The CDR3 is made up of 15 amino acids. The CDR3 loop is CASSQEWGPYNEQFF. CDR3 DNA sequence: TGCGCCAGCAGCCAAGAATGGGGGCCCTACAATGAGCAGTTCTTC.

The gene calls are TRBV7-3 and TRBJ2-1; 7 bases fit TRBD1. The length of the CDR3 is 15 residues. V was clipped by 5 bases and J by 9 bases; unmatched bases: 13. Germline CDR1 SGHTA, CDR2 FQGTGA. This chain's CDR3 is CASSPTGKDAPEQFF. DNA for the CDR3: TGTGCCAGCAGCCCGACAGGGAAGGACGCCCCTGAGCAGTTCTTC. The entire variable domain, with the rest obtained from reference TRBV7-3 and TRBJ2-1, is as follows: GAGVSQTPSNKVTEKGKYVELRCDPISGHTALYWYRQSLGQGPEFLIYFQGTGAADDSGLPNDRFFAVRPEGSVSTLKIQRTERGDSAVYLCASSPTGKDAPEQFFGPGTRLTVL.